These 3 T cell receptor beta chains share one sample of origin, sequenced in a study of Graves' ophthalmopathy and Graves' hyperthyroidism. RNA transcripts yielded amplified TCR beta CDR3 regions. The library came from an HTBI-primed first-round RT-PCR and a second-round multiplex PCR. TCRdb passed the multiplex PCR reads through MiXCR, listing each CDR3 protein once. The table lists hundreds of thousands of distinct CDR3 sequences, about 20% of them singletons. Input material: peripheral blood. These receptors were taken from a woman aged 18-29 years with stable Graves' hyperthyroidism. Some clones in this sample may be carry-over from other donors' samples.

The chain joins TRBV20-1 to TRBJ1-3, with D uncertain. Trimming removed 0 bases from V and 2 bases from J, with 14 bases in between. The CDR3 contains 16 residues. Germline V gives CDR1 DFQATT, CDR2 SNEGSKA (reference sequence). Here the CDR3 DNA reads TGCAGTGCTAGAGATCGGGCGGCGTCGACTGGAAACACCATATATTTT. Protein: CSARDRAASTGNTIYF.

In this sample, this clonotype turned up many times. V usage is TRBV11-2 and J usage is TRBJ1-3; D might be TRBD1 (5 bases). Germline V gene lookup returns CDR1 SGHAT and CDR2 FQNNGV. V was shortened by 11 bases and J by 4 bases, with 12 bases between the two germline ends. The CDR3 is 12 residues long. Written as DNA, the CDR3 is TGTGCCGGAATGGGGGTAGGAAACACCATATATTTT. Translation: CAGMGVGNTIYF.

The chain recombines TRBV13 with TRBJ2-5; 8 nucleotides match TRBD2. This CDR3 region has 16 residues. Germline CDR1 reads PRHDT; CDR2 reads FYEKMQ (reference sequence). V trimming: 1 base; J trimming: 0 bases; junction bases outside the gene matches: 4. DNA of the CDR3: TGTGCCAGCAGCTTAGATGCTAGCGGGTACCAAGAGACCCAGTACTTC. Translated, it gives CASSLDASGYQETQYF.